The T cell receptor (beta chain) described here comes from a study of a mutant IDH1 vaccine in newly diagnosed glioma. Study-level information: Sex among treated patients split 62.5% male, roughly 40% female; mean age was roughly 40 years.

Libraries were prepared by immunoSEQ multiplex PCR; TCRdb keeps only in-frame clonotypes and omits some of them. The sample consists of some 56,000 clones, about 90% of them appearing once. This sample's time point: baseline, week 1 (first vaccination visit). Sample treatment: pre-vaccination baseline after standard-of-care therapy. Tumors from donors were new WHO grade 3 or 4 IDH1-mutant astrocytomas with ATRX loss. The CDR3 is 14 amino acids. Germline-derived CDR1 and CDR2 are SGDLS and YYNGEE. Trimming removed 3 bases at V and 0 bases at J, with 8 bases between. The clonotype originates from a man aged 50-60 years with glioma. The rearrangement links TRBV9 to TRBJ2-3; tentatively, D is TRBD2 (6 bases). Specimen: PBMCs, collected from a glioma patient treated with radiotherapy, temozolomide or both. The CDR3 coding sequence is TGTGCCAGCAGCGGCGGGGTAAGCACAGATACGCAGTATTTT. This encodes CASSGGVSTDTQYF.